This T cell receptor beta chain was identified in a study of CD8 T cells in ankylosing spondylitis (dated by TCRdb to the late 2010s). For the wider study: The study set out to find disease-linked TCR variants by profiling T cell receptor beta repertoires in ankylosing spondylitis patients and healthy donors. The full study cohort was made up of about two dozen ankylosing spondylitis patients and about a hundred healthy donors. Peripheral blood was sampled, and synovial fluid was additionally collected from ankylosing spondylitis patients.

The germline V gene encodes CDR1 LGHDT and CDR2 YNNKEL (reference sequence). V and J lose 1 base and 4 bases, and a span of 4 bases separates them. The CDR3 goes from the cysteine to the phenylalanine over 12 residues. CDR3 DNA is the only sequence kept; it has 36 bases, read in frame from the first base. For sequencing, an Illumina HiSeq 2500 was employed. TCR beta libraries were prepared by quantitative 5'-RACE with molecular barcodes. Concerning the study's data processing: Disease-linked TCR variants were identified with a new computational method built on a probabilistic model of VDJ rearrangement. TCRdb itself trimmed the public reads at Q25 with fastp, ran MiXCR and retained productive beta chains. Records with the same CDR3 protein are collapsed into one entry carrying the most frequent genes and DNA. TCRdb assigned the V and J calls; the authors' analysis was not used. The sample records a few hundred thousand distinct CDR3 sequences, approximately 10% of which are singletons. Roughly 9% of the sample is held by the ten biggest clonotypes.

Here is what the overall study found, with its caveats: Some motif variants had previously been reported in the synovial fluid and blood of reactive arthritis patients, which suggests shared mechanisms of disease initiation. In peripheral blood, the disease-linked clones were found at relatively low frequencies and had a CD8+ phenotype. A TCR beta motif made up of several highly homologous amino acid variants appeared to be characteristic of blood from ankylosing spondylitis patients. The disease-linked clones were reported as significantly enriched in matched synovial fluid samples from ankylosing spondylitis patients.

This clonotype has a count of ten or more. Its antigen has not been determined. Base qualities are not at hand, and no much larger clone is one base apart. The sequenced sample was blood, either unsorted or a sorted T cell fraction (not recorded which). Recombination joined TRBV3-1 with TRBJ1-1; the D gene assignment is ambiguous. The sequence derives from a female donor with ankylosing spondylitis or in good health (not recorded which). The CDR3 loop reads CASSQGFTEAFF. The nucleotides read TGTGCCAGCAGCCAAGGATTCACTGAAGCTTTCTTT.